Listed below are T cell receptor beta chains from one sample, sequenced in a study of OX40 agonist ivuxolimab in advanced cancers. Clones were read by immunoSEQ multiplex PCR, and TCRdb kept only the in-frame ones, dropping some. The sample holds tens of thousands of clones, around nine tenths seen once. The source material was CD4+ or CD8+ T cells sorted from blood, sampled in a trial of the OX40 agonist ivuxolimab. These receptors all come from an adult with an advanced solid tumor such as melanoma, head and neck, liver or kidney cancer. Each CDR3 is given with its conserved first and last residue. The D gene is left open where the match is weak. Size is stated for part of the rows, as once, few or many counts, or as a class when the clone is expanded.

cdr3_aa cdr3_nt j_call d_call v_call clone_size
CASSKETTGPYNSPLHF TGTGCCAGCAGCAAAGAGACGACAGGGCCCTATAATTCACCCCTCCACTTT TRBJ1-6 NA TRBV21-1 few
CAIKRQGTDTEAFF TGTGCCATCAAGCGACAGGGGACGGACACTGAAGCTTTCTTT TRBJ1-1 TRBD1 TRBV10-3 NA
CASSPGGGARYTEAFF TGTGCCAGCAGCCCAGGAGGGGGGGCCCGTTACACTGAAGCTTTCTTT TRBJ1-1 NA TRBV9 NA
CASSLRLRVSGNTIYF TGTGCCAGCAGTTTACGTCTCCGGGTCTCTGGAAACACCATATATTTT TRBJ1-3 NA TRBV28 few
CASSDWAFVGGYTF TGTGCCAGCAGTGATTGGGCGTTCGTGGGTGGCTACACCTTC TRBJ1-2 NA TRBV6-4 NA
CASSTRGRTDTQYF TGTGCCAGTAGTACCCGGGGACGCACAGATACGCAGTATTTT TRBJ2-3 NA TRBV19 NA
CASSPPRLTGWETQYF TGTGCCAGCAGCCCGCCCCGACTGACAGGGTGGGAGACCCAGTACTTC TRBJ2-5 TRBD1 TRBV14 NA
CASSVEPSGAPTYNEQFF TGTGCCAGCAGCGTAGAGCCTAGCGGCGCTCCCACCTACAATGAGCAGTTCTTC TRBJ2-1 TRBD2 TRBV9 NA
CASSLVGQGDYEQYF TGTGCCAGCAGCTTGGTTGGACAGGGGGACTACGAGCAGTACTTC TRBJ2-7 TRBD1 TRBV5-6 NA
CASSPNLGATNEKLFF TGTGCCAGCAGCCCGAACTTGGGGGCAACTAATGAAAAACTGTTTTTT TRBJ1-4 NA TRBV2 once
CASSLAGGLAPYEQYF TGTGCCAGCAGCTTGGCAGGGGGACTAGCTCCTTACGAGCAGTACTTC TRBJ2-7 TRBD2 TRBV5-4 NA
CASSSMSRGDTEAFF TGTGCCAGCAGCTCGATGAGCCGGGGGGACACTGAAGCTTTCTTT TRBJ1-1 NA TRBV5-4 NA
CASSQDQSGRTEAFF TGCGCCAGCAGCCAAGATCAGTCAGGGCGTACTGAAGCTTTCTTT TRBJ1-1 NA TRBV4-1 few
CASSHGGYEQYF TGTGCCAGCAGCCACGGAGGGTACGAGCAGTACTTC TRBJ2-7 NA TRBV13 NA
CASSPLDKEPPYGYTF TGTGCCAGCTCACCGTTGGACAAAGAGCCTCCCTATGGCTACACCTTC TRBJ1-2 NA TRBV18 NA
CASSYSGGTTYEQYF TGTGCCAGCAGTTATAGCGGGGGAACTACTTACGAGCAGTACTTC TRBJ2-7 TRBD2 TRBV2 NA
CASSLGAGGTDTQYF TGTGCCAGCAGCTTAGGTGCAGGGGGCACAGATACGCAGTATTTT TRBJ2-3 NA TRBV7-9 NA
CASSLRRGGEKLFF TGTGCCAGCAGTCTCAGACGGGGAGGTGAAAAACTGTTTTTT TRBJ1-4 NA TRBV27 NA
CASSSRWLSSPGEQYF TGTGCCAGCAGCTCACGGTGGCTCAGCTCCCCCGGCGAGCAGTACTTC TRBJ2-7 NA TRBV9 NA
CASSWGQEGSGYTF TGTGCCAGCAGTTGGGGGCAGGAGGGGAGCGGCTACACCTTC TRBJ1-2 NA TRBV6-5 NA
CASSRDRGDGYTF TGTGCCAGCAGCCGAGACAGGGGGGATGGCTACACCTTC TRBJ1-2 TRBD1 TRBV6-4 NA
CASSLDVGGARETQYF TGTGCCAGCAGCTTAGACGTCGGGGGGGCCAGGGAGACCCAGTACTTC TRBJ2-5 TRBD2 TRBV7-8 NA
CASGKAYEQYF TGTGCCAGCGGTAAGGCCTACGAGCAGTACTTC TRBJ2-7 NA TRBV9 NA
CASSQASWAGSNEQFF TGCGCCAGCAGCCAAGCTTCTTGGGCGGGAAGCAATGAGCAGTTCTTC TRBJ2-1 NA TRBV4-3 NA
CAWTITQGKSEKLFF TGTGCCTGGACCATTACTCAGGGGAAGAGTGAAAAACTGTTTTTT TRBJ1-4 NA TRBV30 NA
CASSAGGDTEAFF TGTGCCAGCAGCGCCGGGGGTGACACTGAAGCTTTCTTT TRBJ1-1 NA TRBV7-6 NA
CASRGEGVGYNEQFF TGTGCCAGCAGGGGGGAAGGTGTTGGATACAATGAGCAGTTCTTC TRBJ2-1 NA TRBV6-1 once
CASGFYNEQFF TGTGCCAGTGGATTCTACAATGAGCAGTTCTTC TRBJ2-1 NA TRBV19 NA
CASIGQFYGYTF TGTGCCAGTATAGGACAGTTCTATGGCTACACCTTC TRBJ1-2 NA TRBV19 once
CASSQDKMGYEQYF TGTGCCAGCAGCCAGGACAAGATGGGGTACGAGCAGTACTTC TRBJ2-7 NA TRBV7-2 NA
CASSLGDRTYEQYF TGTGCCAGCAGCTTAGGGGACAGGACCTACGAGCAGTACTTC TRBJ2-7 TRBD1 TRBV7-2 NA
CASTPMRQTNQPQHF TGTGCCAGCACTCCAATGCGACAGACTAATCAGCCCCAGCATTTT TRBJ1-5 NA TRBV19 NA
CASSLWGRTDTQYF TGTGCCAGCAGCTTATGGGGGCGTACAGATACGCAGTATTTT TRBJ2-3 NA TRBV7-2 NA
CASSQGDPGSNQPQHF TGTGCCAGTAGCCAGGGGGACCCCGGGAGCAATCAGCCCCAGCATTTT TRBJ1-5 TRBD1 TRBV19 once
CASSEYTRGPSYEQYF TGTGCCAGCAGTGAATATACGAGGGGCCCTTCCTACGAGCAGTACTTC TRBJ2-7 NA TRBV25-1 NA
CASSLQGNYGYTF TGTGCCAGCAGCTTGCAGGGGAACTATGGCTACACCTTC TRBJ1-2 NA TRBV5-4 NA
CASSYSGREQETQYF TGTGCCAGCAGTTACTCGGGGCGGGAGCAAGAGACCCAGTACTTC TRBJ2-5 TRBD2 TRBV6-5 NA
CASSLAGGAYNEQFF TGTGCCAGCAGCTTAGCCGGGGGGGCCTACAATGAGCAGTTCTTC TRBJ2-1 TRBD2 TRBV7-8 NA
CASLGRAATDTQYF TGTGCCAGCCTGGGCAGGGCGGCCACAGATACGCAGTATTTT TRBJ2-3 NA TRBV6-1 NA
CASSGIAGGETQYF TGTGCCAGCAGCGGAATAGCGGGGGGAGAGACCCAGTACTTC TRBJ2-5 TRBD2 TRBV9 NA
CASSLSGGQETQYF TGTGCCAGCAGCCTCAGTGGGGGCCAAGAGACCCAGTACTTC TRBJ2-5 NA TRBV11-2 NA
CASSDLGRDQPQHF TGTGCCAGCAGTGACTTGGGTAGGGATCAGCCCCAGCATTTT TRBJ1-5 NA TRBV2 once
CASSLVSSGWEQFF TGTGCCAGCAGCTTGGTATCGTCCGGGTGGGAGCAGTTCTTC TRBJ2-1 NA TRBV5-5 once
CASSLIASGSSYEQYF TGTGCCAGCAGCCTTATCGCCAGCGGTAGCTCCTACGAGCAGTACTTC TRBJ2-7 NA TRBV11-2 NA
CASSPGSFGDTIYF TGTGCCAGCTCACCCGGATCTTTTGGGGACACCATATATTTT TRBJ1-3 NA TRBV18 NA
CASSPGPGPYNEQFF TGTGCCAGCAGCCCCGGGCCCGGCCCCTACAATGAGCAGTTCTTC TRBJ2-1 NA TRBV6-5 NA
CASSEDRGPKRGYNEQFF TGTGCCAGCAGTGAGGACAGGGGGCCCAAGAGGGGCTACAATGAGCAGTTCTTC TRBJ2-1 TRBD1 TRBV2 NA
CASSPRNSGSSTGELFF TGTGCCAGCTCACCACGGAATAGCGGGAGTTCGACCGGGGAGCTGTTTTTT TRBJ2-2 TRBD2 TRBV18 NA
CASSRTPRGEQYF TGCGCCAGCAGCCGGACCCCGAGAGGTGAGCAGTACTTC TRBJ2-7 NA TRBV4-1 NA
CASSESTLFPEQFF TGCGCCAGCAGTGAGTCGACTCTTTTCCCTGAGCAGTTCTTC TRBJ2-1 NA TRBV10-1 NA
CASTLSVTGSEAFF TGTGCCAGCACCCTATCCGTGACAGGGTCTGAAGCTTTCTTT TRBJ1-1 TRBD1 TRBV28 NA
CASTFTRETHSNQPQHF TGCGCCAGCACCTTCACCCGGGAGACACATAGCAATCAGCCCCAGCATTTT TRBJ1-5 NA TRBV23-1 NA
CARSLLTGRNQPQHF TGTGCCAGAAGCTTACTCACGGGACGCAATCAGCCCCAGCATTTT TRBJ1-5 NA TRBV5-3 once
CASSEALTGVGETQYF TGTGCCAGCAGTGAAGCGTTGACAGGGGTGGGAGAGACCCAGTACTTC TRBJ2-5 TRBD1 TRBV6-1 NA
CASHVGEGYEQYF TGTGCCAGCCACGTCGGGGAGGGCTACGAGCAGTACTTC TRBJ2-7 TRBD2 TRBV6-5 NA
CASSPAGLQRTEAFF TGTGCCAGCAGCCCGGCAGGGTTACAACGCACTGAAGCTTTCTTT TRBJ1-1 NA TRBV5-5 once
CASSRVGVSQETQYF TGTGCCAGCAGTCGTGTTGGCGTCAGCCAAGAGACCCAGTACTTC TRBJ2-5 NA TRBV25-1 NA
CASSPQGIGNQPQHF TGTGCCAGCTCACCACAAGGAATCGGCAATCAGCCCCAGCATTTT TRBJ1-5 NA TRBV18 NA
CSARDTEAFF TGCAGTGCTAGGGACACTGAAGCTTTCTTT TRBJ1-1 NA TRBV20-1 NA